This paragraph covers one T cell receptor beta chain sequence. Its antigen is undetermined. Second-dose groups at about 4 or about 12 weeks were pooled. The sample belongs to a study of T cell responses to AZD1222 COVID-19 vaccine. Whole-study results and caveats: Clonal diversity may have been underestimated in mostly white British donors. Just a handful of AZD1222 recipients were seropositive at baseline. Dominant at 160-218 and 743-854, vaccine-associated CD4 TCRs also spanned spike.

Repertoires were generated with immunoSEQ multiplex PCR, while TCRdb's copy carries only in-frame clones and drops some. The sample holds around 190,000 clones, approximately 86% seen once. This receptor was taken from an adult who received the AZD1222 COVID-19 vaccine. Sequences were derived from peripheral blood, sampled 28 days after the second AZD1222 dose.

CDR3 nucleotide sequence: TGTGCCAGCAGTTTGAGGGGGCCGCCTGGAAAACTGTTTTTT. Its protein is CASSLRGPPGKLFF. The chain is built from TRBV27 and TRBJ1-4, with TRBD1 matching 7 bases. V lost 3 bases to trimming and J lost 10 bases; unmatched junction nucleotides: 8. CDR1 is MNHEY and CDR2 is SMNVEV in the germline V gene (reference sequence). The CDR3 has 14 amino acids.